The clone carrying this TCR beta chain was counted between two and nine times. The CDR3 has 16 amino acids. The germline V gene has CDR1 MDHEN and CDR2 SYDVKM. Trimming pared 6 bases from V and 3 bases from J, leaving 20 bases between. The record originates from a study of shared T cell receptors in the human thymus. The method was immunoSEQ multiplex PCR; TCRdb's version includes in-frame clones alone and lacks a portion of them. The table lists roughly 550,000 clones, around three quarters of them singletons, with approximately 0.013% in the top ten. The sample was also reused in another study, on human thymus T cells. This second study says: The study used thymus tissue resected during corrective heart surgery. V and J gene usage appeared biased in thymic and blood repertoires.

The rearrangement uses TRBV28 and TRBJ1-2; D is ambiguous. The sample consisted of thymocytes. The sequence was collected from a boy in the first two years of life with a congenital heart defect. The CDR3 loop reads CASRVGGGSVDYGYTF. The CDR3, as DNA: TGTGCCAGCAGGGTGGGTGGAGGGTCAGTCGACTATGGCTACACCTTC.